The source of this TCR beta chain is a study of blood T cell repertoires in COVID-19. About the research overall: Both acute and convalescent COVID-19 samples were obtained from the United States, Italy and Spain.

Libraries were prepared by immunoSEQ multiplex PCR; TCRdb keeps only in-frame clonotypes and omits some of them. The profile shows more than 150,000 clones, roughly four fifths of them singletons. The age range of participants was 18 to 89 years, with residence in under 30 US areas. Allocation to cohorts depended on clinical history reported by the participants. The CDR3 is 15 amino acids. Germline-derived CDR1 and CDR2 are SGHTA and FQGNSA. Trimming left V 0 bases short and J 2 bases short, with 11 bases between. The sequenced material came from PBMCs or T cells enriched from blood (not recorded which). The clonotype comes from a middle-aged man who had recovered from COVID-19. This chain links TRBV7-2 with TRBJ2-7; TRBD2 might be the D (6 bases). The CDR3 here is CASSLALTSTYEQYV. CDR3 sequence (DNA): TGTGCCAGCAGCTTAGCGCTTACTAGCACCTACGAGCAGTACGTC.